These T cell receptor beta chains were read from a single sample in a study of response to subunit inactivated influenza vaccine. TCRdb re-called the RT-PCR reads through MiXCR, storing one row per CDR3 protein. The repertoire holds 530,000 or so distinct CDR3 sequences, about 25% seen once, with 1.5% to 2% in the top ten. The sample here was CD4+ T cells sorted from PBMCs, taken approximately 5 days after vaccination. The origin of the receptors is a man between 45 and 60 years old who received an inactivated influenza vaccine. Each CDR3 is given without its conserved first and last residue. Each record gives: clone size, J gene, V gene, CDR3 protein. Some rows have no size entry. The others give once, few or many, or a class for an expanded clone.

>.|TRBJ2-5|TRBV11-2
ASSSGRDGQETQY
>few|TRBJ1-1|TRBV28
ASSAWGNTEAF
>.|TRBJ2-5|TRBV28
ASSSGTSGRFGETQY
>few|TRBJ2-3|TRBV4-1
ASSQYNSGGFTDTQY
>few|TRBJ2-1|TRBV3-1
ASSQSSRQLKTEQF
>few|TRBJ1-1|TRBV5-1
ASSPSQQNTEAF
>few|TRBJ2-1|TRBV7-2
ASSLIRGSYNEQF
>.|TRBJ2-3|TRBV24-1
AISDAGTSGADTQY
>.|TRBJ2-1|TRBV5-1
ASSLLAGSTSSYNEQF
>many|TRBJ1-2|TRBV29-1
SITGSNYGYT
>.|TRBJ1-2|TRBV6-1
ASSRPGTGMYGYT
>many|TRBJ1-1|TRBV7-6
ASSSGPTIQGSEAF
>.|TRBJ2-2|TRBV10-3
AISELTLNTGELF
>.|TRBJ2-1|TRBV6-2/TRBV6-3
ASSSELVSYNEQF
>.|TRBJ2-4|TRBV6-1
ASSRPPTGPKNIQY
>few|TRBJ2-5|TRBV2
ASSERQQETQY
>.|TRBJ1-1|TRBV5-1
ASSPQGYTEAF
>few|TRBJ2-3|TRBV3-1
ASSQSGGAGDTQY
>few|TRBJ2-1|TRBV20-1
SGSGGVYNEQF
>.|TRBJ2-2|TRBV10-3
AISEENTGELF
>.|TRBJ2-2|TRBV24-1
ATSPPPGQGNTGELF
>.|TRBJ2-7|TRBV3-1
ASSQDFPGLPYEQY
>few|TRBJ2-7|TRBV15
ATSGRY
>.|TRBJ2-3|TRBV6-2/TRBV6-3
ATHGAGGPDTQY
>.|TRBJ1-3|TRBV10-3
AISVGPPGTSGNTIY
>few|TRBJ2-3|TRBV4-2
ASSQDGAGGPRGTDTQY
>.|TRBJ2-2|TRBV6-2/TRBV6-3
ASSYSWLERNTGELF
>.|TRBJ1-5|TRBV24-1
ATAPAYSNQPQH
>many|TRBJ1-1|TRBV5-1
ASSLDSLNTEAF
>.|TRBJ1-5|TRBV7-9
ASSRDREFQPQH
>.|TRBJ2-4|TRBV12-3/TRBV12-4
ASSLLAGALAKNIQY
>.|TRBJ2-1|TRBV6-5
ASSYTQGSDEQF
>few|TRBJ2-3|TRBV11-2
ASSLRLAGGRDTQY
>few|TRBJ2-5|TRBV7-2
ASSLVGTGAQETQY
>.|TRBJ2-1|TRBV6-1
ASSRGLAENNEQF
>few|TRBJ2-3|TRBV2
ASNFLASTDTQY
>few|TRBJ2-2|TRBV25-1
ASSKTGTGGPYIGELF